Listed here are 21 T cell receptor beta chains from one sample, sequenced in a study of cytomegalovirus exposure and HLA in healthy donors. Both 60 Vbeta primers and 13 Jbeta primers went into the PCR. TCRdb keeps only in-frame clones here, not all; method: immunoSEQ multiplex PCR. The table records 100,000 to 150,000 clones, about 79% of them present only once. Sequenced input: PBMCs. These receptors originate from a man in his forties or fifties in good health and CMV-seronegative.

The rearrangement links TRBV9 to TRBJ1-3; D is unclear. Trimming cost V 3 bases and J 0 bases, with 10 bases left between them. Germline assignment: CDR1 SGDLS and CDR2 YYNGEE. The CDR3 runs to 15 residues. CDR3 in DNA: TGTGCCAGCAGCGCTTACGGTTCCTCTGGAAACACCATATATTTT. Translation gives CASSAYGSSGNTIYF. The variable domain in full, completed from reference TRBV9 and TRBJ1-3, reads DSGVTQTPKHLITATGQRVTLRCSPRSGDLSVYWYQQSLDQGLQFLIQYYNGEERAKGNILERFSAQQFPDLHSELNLSSLELGDSALYFCASSAYGSSGNTIYFGEGSWLTVV.

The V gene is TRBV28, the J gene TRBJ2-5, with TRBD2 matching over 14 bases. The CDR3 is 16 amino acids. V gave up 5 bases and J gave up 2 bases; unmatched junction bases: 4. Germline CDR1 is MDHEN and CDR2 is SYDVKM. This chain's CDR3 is CASSPRLAGGQETQYF. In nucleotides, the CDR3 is TGTGCCAGCAGTCCCCGACTAGCGGGGGGGCAAGAGACCCAGTACTTC.

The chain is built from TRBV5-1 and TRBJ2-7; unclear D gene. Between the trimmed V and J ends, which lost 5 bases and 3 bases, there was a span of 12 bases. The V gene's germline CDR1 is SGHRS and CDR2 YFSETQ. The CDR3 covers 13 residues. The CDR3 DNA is TGCGCCAGCAGGCCGGTCCTAAGCTACGAGCAGTACTTC. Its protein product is CASRPVLSYEQYF.

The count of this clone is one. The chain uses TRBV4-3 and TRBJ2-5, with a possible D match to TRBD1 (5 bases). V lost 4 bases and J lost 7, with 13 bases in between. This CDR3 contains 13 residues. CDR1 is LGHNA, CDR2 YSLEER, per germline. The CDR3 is CASSPDSYRTQYF. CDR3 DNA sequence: TGCGCCAGCAGCCCTGACAGTTACCGGACCCAGTACTTC.

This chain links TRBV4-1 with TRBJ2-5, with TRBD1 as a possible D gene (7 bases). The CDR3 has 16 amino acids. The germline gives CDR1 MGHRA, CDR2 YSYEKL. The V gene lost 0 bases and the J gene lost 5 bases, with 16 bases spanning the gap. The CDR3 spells CASSQDLQGGWETQYF. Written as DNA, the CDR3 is TGCGCCAGCAGCCAAGATTTGCAGGGGGGCTGGGAGACCCAGTACTTC.

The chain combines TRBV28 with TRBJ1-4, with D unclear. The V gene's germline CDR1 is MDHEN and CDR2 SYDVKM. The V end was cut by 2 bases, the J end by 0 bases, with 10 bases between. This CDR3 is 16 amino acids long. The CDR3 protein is CASSLQRGTTNEKLFF. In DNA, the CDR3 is TGTGCCAGCAGTTTACAACGCGGGACAACTAATGAAAAACTGTTTTTT.

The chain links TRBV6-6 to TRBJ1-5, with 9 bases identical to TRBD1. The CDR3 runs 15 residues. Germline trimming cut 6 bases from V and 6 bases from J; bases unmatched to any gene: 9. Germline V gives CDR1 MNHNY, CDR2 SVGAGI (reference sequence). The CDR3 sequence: CASRSQGAQGQPQHF. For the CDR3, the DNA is TGTGCCAGCAGGTCACAGGGGGCGCAGGGTCAGCCCCAGCATTTT.

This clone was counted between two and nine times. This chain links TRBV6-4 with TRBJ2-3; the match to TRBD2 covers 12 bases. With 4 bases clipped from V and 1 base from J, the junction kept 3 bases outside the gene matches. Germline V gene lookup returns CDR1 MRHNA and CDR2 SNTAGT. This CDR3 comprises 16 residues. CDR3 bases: TGTGCCAGCAGTGTACTAGCGGGGGGCCGCACAGATACGCAGTATTTT. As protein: CASSVLAGGRTDTQYF.

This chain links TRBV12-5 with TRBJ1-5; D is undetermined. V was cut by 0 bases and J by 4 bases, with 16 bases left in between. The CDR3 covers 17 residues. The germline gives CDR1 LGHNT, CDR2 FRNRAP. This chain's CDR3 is CASGLVYGRQRNQPQHF. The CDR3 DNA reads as TGTGCTAGTGGTTTGGTATATGGTCGTCAGAGGAATCAGCCCCAGCATTTT.

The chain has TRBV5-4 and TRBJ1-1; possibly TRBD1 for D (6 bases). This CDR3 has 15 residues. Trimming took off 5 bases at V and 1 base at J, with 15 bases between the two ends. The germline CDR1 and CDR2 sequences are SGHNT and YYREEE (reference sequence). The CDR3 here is CASSFSPGQNTEAFF. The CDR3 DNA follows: TGTGCCAGCAGTTTTAGTCCGGGACAGAACACTGAAGCTTTCTTT.

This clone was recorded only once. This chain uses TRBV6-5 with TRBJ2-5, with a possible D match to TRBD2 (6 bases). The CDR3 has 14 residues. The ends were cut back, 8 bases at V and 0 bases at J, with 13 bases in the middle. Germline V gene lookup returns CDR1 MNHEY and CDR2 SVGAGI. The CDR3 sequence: CASRRTGDQETQYF. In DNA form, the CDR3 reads TGTGCCAGCCGCCGGACGGGAGACCAAGAGACCCAGTACTTC.

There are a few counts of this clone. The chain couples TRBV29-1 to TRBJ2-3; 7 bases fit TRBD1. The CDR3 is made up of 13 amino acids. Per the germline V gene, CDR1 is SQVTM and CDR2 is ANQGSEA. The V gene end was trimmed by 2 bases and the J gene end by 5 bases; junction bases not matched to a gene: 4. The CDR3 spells CSVERGRGDTQYF. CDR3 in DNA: TGCAGCGTTGAAAGGGGGCGAGGAGATACGCAGTATTTT.

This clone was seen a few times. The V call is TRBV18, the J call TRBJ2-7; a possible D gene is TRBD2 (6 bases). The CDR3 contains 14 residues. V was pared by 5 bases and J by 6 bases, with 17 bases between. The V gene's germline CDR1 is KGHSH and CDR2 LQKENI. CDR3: CASSSAGSPGEQYV. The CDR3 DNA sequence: TGTGCCAGCTCATCCGCCGGGAGCCCTGGCGAGCAGTACGTC.

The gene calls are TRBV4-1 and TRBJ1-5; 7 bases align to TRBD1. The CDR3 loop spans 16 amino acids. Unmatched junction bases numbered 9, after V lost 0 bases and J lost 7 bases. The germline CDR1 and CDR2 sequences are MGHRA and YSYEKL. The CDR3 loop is CASSQDPGGRGQPQHF. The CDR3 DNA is TGCGCCAGCAGCCAAGATCCAGGGGGAAGGGGACAGCCCCAGCATTTT.

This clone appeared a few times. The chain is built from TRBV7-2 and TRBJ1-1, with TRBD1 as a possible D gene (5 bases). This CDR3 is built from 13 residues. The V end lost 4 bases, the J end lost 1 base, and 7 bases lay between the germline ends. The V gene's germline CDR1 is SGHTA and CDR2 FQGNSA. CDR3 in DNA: TGTGCCAGCAGCTCAACAGGGAACACTGAAGCTTTCTTT. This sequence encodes CASSSTGNTEAFF.

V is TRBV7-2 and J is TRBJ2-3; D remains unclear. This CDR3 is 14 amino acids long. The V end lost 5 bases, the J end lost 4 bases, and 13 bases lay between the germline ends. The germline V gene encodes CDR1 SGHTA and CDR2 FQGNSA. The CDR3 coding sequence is TGTGCCAGCAGCCCGACTGGCTTCGCAGATACGCAGTATTTT. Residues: CASSPTGFADTQYF.

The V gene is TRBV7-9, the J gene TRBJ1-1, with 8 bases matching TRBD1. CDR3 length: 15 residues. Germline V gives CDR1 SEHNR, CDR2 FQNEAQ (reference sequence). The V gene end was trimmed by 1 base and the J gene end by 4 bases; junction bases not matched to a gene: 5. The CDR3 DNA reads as TGTGCCAGCAGCTTAGGGGGACAGGCCGCCACTGAAGCTTTCTTT. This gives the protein CASSLGGQAATEAFF.

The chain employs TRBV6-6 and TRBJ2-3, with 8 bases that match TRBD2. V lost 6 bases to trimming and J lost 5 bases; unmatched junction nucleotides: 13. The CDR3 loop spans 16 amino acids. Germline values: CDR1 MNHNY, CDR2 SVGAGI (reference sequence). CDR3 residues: CASRGRGGQGLDTQYF. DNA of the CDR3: TGTGCCAGCAGAGGCCGGGGGGGCCAAGGATTAGATACGCAGTATTTT.

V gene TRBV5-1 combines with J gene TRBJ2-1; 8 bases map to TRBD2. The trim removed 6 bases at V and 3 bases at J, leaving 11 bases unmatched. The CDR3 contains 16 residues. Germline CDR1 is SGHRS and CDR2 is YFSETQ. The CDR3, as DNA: TGCGCCAGCACCGAACCGGGACTAGTGAGCTACAATGAGCAGTTCTTC. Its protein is CASTEPGLVSYNEQFF.

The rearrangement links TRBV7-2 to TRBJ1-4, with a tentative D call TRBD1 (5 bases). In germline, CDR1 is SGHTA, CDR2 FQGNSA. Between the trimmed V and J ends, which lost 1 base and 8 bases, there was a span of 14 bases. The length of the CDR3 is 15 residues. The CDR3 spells CASSLGGGYGEKLFF. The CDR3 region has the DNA TGTGCCAGCAGCTTAGGGGGGGGTTATGGAGAAAAACTGTTTTTT.

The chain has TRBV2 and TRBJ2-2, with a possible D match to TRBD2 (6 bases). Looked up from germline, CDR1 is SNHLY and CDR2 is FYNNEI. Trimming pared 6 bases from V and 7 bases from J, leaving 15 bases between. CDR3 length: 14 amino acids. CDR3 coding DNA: TGTGCCAGCAGCGGGACTCAAATGGGCGGGGAGCTGTTTTTT. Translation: CASSGTQMGGELFF.